The 27 T cell receptor beta chains given below trace back to one sample, sequenced in a study of identical twins. TCRdb re-derived calls from the 5' RACE reads in MiXCR, one entry per CDR3 protein. The sample has under 300,000 distinct CDR3 sequences; approximately 12% are singletons. These same records also appear under a second study, on yellow fever vaccine responses in identical twins.

Sequenced material: memory (CD45RO+) T cells sorted from blood. The receptors shown here come from a young woman in good health.

The CDR3 sequence is CASSLRRGRDREKLFF. CDR3 DNA: TGTGCCAGCAGCCTGAGAAGGGGGCGCGATAGGGAAAAACTGTTTTTT. The chain combines TRBV7-2 with TRBJ1-4, with TRBD1 identical over 7 bases. Germline trimming cut 5 bases from V and 8 bases from J; bases unmatched to any gene: 14. The CDR3 is 16 amino acids. The germline CDR1 and CDR2 sequences are SGHTA and FQGNSA.

This clonotype was counted a single time. The chain combines TRBV6-2 or TRBV6-3 with TRBJ2-1, with 7 bases lining up with TRBD2. Germline CDR1 and CDR2: MNHEY and SVGEGT. V shed 4 bases, J shed 5 bases, and the junction held 5 bases outside the gene matches. CDR3 length: 14 amino acids. CDR3 amino acids: CASSLLARNNEQFF. CDR3 nucleotide sequence: TGTGCCAGCAGTTTACTAGCGCGTAACAATGAGCAGTTCTTC.

The rearrangement links TRBV29-1 to TRBJ2-7, with 8 positions matching TRBD2. Germline loops: CDR1 SQVTM, CDR2 ANQGSEA. Trimming cost V 6 bases and J 4 bases; bases outside gene matches: 8. CDR3 length: 13 residues. CDR3 loop: CSVRRGGVYEQYF. CDR3 nucleotides: TGCAGCGTCCGCCGGGGGGGAGTGTACGAGCAGTACTTC.

V and J are TRBV6-4 and TRBJ2-3; 7 bases agree with TRBD1. CDR1 and CDR2 (germline): MRHNA, SNTAGT. The CDR3 runs to 18 residues. The J segment lost 1 base and the V segment lost 6 bases, leaving 16 bases of the junction unmatched. The CDR3 loop reads CASSPVGGAGGGTDTQYF. CDR3 DNA sequence: TGTGCCAGCAGCCCGGTTGGGGGTGCAGGGGGAGGCACAGATACGCAGTATTTT.

This clonotype was counted ten times or more. This chain joins TRBV11-2 and TRBJ2-5, with 11 nucleotides matching TRBD2. V was pared by 1 base and J by 4 bases, with 2 bases of the junction left unmatched. The CDR3 runs 15 residues. Germline CDR1 SGHAT, CDR2 FQNNGV. The CDR3, as DNA: TGTGCCAGCAGCTTAGTTACTAGCGGGGGAGAGACCCAGTACTTC. Translating gives CASSLVTSGGETQYF.

The chain employs TRBV10-3 and TRBJ1-3, with no clear D. V lost 7 bases and J 0 bases, leaving 10 bases between the germline ends. CDR1 is ENHRY and CDR2 is SYGVKD in the germline V gene. This CDR3 comprises 14 residues. The CDR3 sequence: CAIKKANSGNTIYF. In nucleotides, the CDR3 is TGTGCCATCAAAAAGGCAAACTCTGGAAACACCATATATTTT.

The table lists this clonotype with many counts. The chain combines TRBV7-2 with TRBJ2-3; D uncertain. This CDR3 contains 14 residues. Trimming cost V 5 bases and J 5 bases, with 14 bases left between them. Germline CDR1 SGHTA, CDR2 FQGNSA. CDR3 residues: CASSPRMGLDTQYF. The CDR3 coding sequence is TGTGCCAGCAGCCCTCGGATGGGGTTAGATACGCAGTATTTT.

This clonotype was seen many times. V gene TRBV5-1 combines with J gene TRBJ2-1; tentatively, D is TRBD2 (6 bases). V dropped 0 bases and J dropped 6 bases, with 10 bases sitting between them. The CDR3 runs 14 residues. The germline CDR1 and CDR2 sequences are SGHRS and YFSETQ. The CDR3 loop is CASSLVGGFNEQFF. CDR3 nucleotide sequence: TGCGCCAGCAGCTTGGTCGGGGGTTTCAATGAGCAGTTCTTC.

This clonotype was picked up a small number of times. The chain combines TRBV29-1 with TRBJ1-1, with D possibly matching TRBD1 (6 bases). CDR1 is SQVTM and CDR2 is ANQGSEA in the germline V gene. The CDR3 length is 13 residues. V dropped 7 bases and J dropped 0 bases, with 12 bases sitting between them. CDR3 residues: CSGQQGLNTEAFF. Here the CDR3 DNA reads TGCAGCGGCCAACAGGGTTTGAACACTGAAGCTTTCTTT.

The chain carries TRBV3-1 and TRBJ2-1; tentatively, D is TRBD2 (5 bases). CDR1 LGHDT and CDR2 YNNKEL come from the germline V gene (reference sequence). The CDR3 has 13 residues. Trimming removed 1 base from V and 9 bases from J, with 10 bases in between. CDR3: CASSQAGSSEQFF. CDR3 bases: TGTGCCAGCAGCCAAGCTGGGAGCAGTGAGCAGTTCTTC.

The V call is TRBV6-1, the J call TRBJ2-5; 10 nucleotides match TRBD1. The V gene's germline CDR1 is MNHNS and CDR2 SASEGT. V lost 4 bases to trimming and J lost 4 bases; unmatched junction nucleotides: 6. The length of the CDR3 is 15 residues. The CDR3 protein is CASSGQGARPETQYF. CDR3 sequence (DNA): TGTGCCAGCAGTGGACAGGGGGCGCGTCCAGAGACCCAGTACTTC.

The chain joins TRBV6-1 to TRBJ2-7; possibly TRBD1 or TRBD2 for D (6 bases each). This CDR3 has 15 amino acids. Germline loops: CDR1 MNHNS, CDR2 SASEGT. Trimming pared 6 bases from V and 1 base from J, leaving 16 bases between. The CDR3 here is CASRDGGGPSYEQYF. CDR3 bases: TGTGCCAGCAGGGACGGAGGGGGTCCATCCTACGAGCAGTACTTC.

This clonotype was seen only a few times. The chain joins TRBV20-1 to TRBJ1-5; 8 bases line up with TRBD1. Germline CDR1 and CDR2: DFQATT and SNEGSKA (reference sequence). The junction had 3 bases not matched to a gene; V was cut back by 5 bases and J by 3 bases. The CDR3 runs to 13 residues. The CDR3 region has the DNA TGCAGTGCTTCGACAGGGGTCAATCAGCCCCAGCATTTT. As protein: CSASTGVNQPQHF.

In this sample, this clonotype turned up a few times. The chain combines TRBV7-2 with TRBJ2-2; 11 bases are shared with TRBD2. Per the germline V gene, CDR1 is SGHTA and CDR2 is FQGNSA. V trimming: 5 bases; J trimming: 6 bases; junction bases outside the gene matches: 2. This CDR3 comprises 14 residues. The CDR3 spells CASSVTSGAGELFF. The CDR3 nucleotides are TGTGCCAGCAGCGTGACTAGCGGGGCCGGGGAGCTGTTTTTT.

This clonotype has just a few counts. The rearrangement links TRBV7-9 to TRBJ2-2; D perhaps matches TRBD1 (6 bases). This CDR3 region has 14 residues. Trimming removed 5 bases at V and 2 bases at J, with 9 bases between. The germline CDR1 and CDR2 sequences are SEHNR and FQNEAQ (reference sequence). The CDR3 DNA reads TGTGCCAGCAGCGAGGACAGAAACACCGGGGAGCTGTTTTTT. This gives the protein CASSEDRNTGELFF.

This CDR3 reads CAWSWDGDYGYTF. Here the CDR3 DNA reads TGTGCCTGGAGCTGGGACGGAGACTATGGCTACACCTTC. The chain recombines TRBV30 with TRBJ1-2; the D gene is possibly TRBD1 (5 bases). Trimming left V 3 bases short and J 3 bases short, with 11 bases between. Germline values: CDR1 GTSNPN, CDR2 SVGIG (reference sequence). This CDR3 has 13 amino acids.

This clonotype has a count of ten or more. CDR3 protein: CSVEGEPGHRQETQYF. In DNA, the CDR3 is TGCAGCGTTGAAGGGGAGCCGGGACATCGACAAGAGACCCAGTACTTC. The chain has TRBV29-1 and TRBJ2-5, with a tentative D call TRBD1 (6 bases). The ends were cut back, 1 base at V and 2 bases at J, with 17 bases in the middle. Germline CDR1 and CDR2: SQVTM and ANQGSEA. The CDR3 extends over 16 amino acids.

This clonotype was detected many times. The rearrangement uses TRBV12-3 or TRBV12-4 and TRBJ2-5, with D perhaps matching TRBD1 or TRBD2 (7 bases each). V lost 5 bases and J 1 base, leaving 20 bases between the germline ends. CDR3 size: 17 residues. The CDR3 nucleotides read TGTGCCAGCAGTCCTCCCCGGGGCAGGGGGGGCCAAGAGACCCAGTACTTC. Translated, it gives CASSPPRGRGGQETQYF.

This chain connects TRBV15 to TRBJ2-7; D is possibly TRBD1 (6 bases). Deletions cut 1 base from V and 0 bases from J, with 16 bases between. CDR1 LNHNV and CDR2 YYDKDF come from the germline V gene (reference sequence). The CDR3 extends over 17 amino acids. DNA of the CDR3: TGTGCCACCAGCAGAGGGAGGACAGTTGAAAGCTCCTACGAGCAGTACTTC. Residues: CATSRGRTVESSYEQYF.

This clonotype was picked up a small number of times. V usage is TRBV5-1 and J usage is TRBJ2-2; 10 nucleotides line up with TRBD1. The V segment lost 4 bases and the J segment 2 bases; nucleotides outside the gene matches: 2. The CDR3 contains 15 residues. Germline CDR1 and CDR2: SGHRS and YFSETQ. CDR3 sequence reads: CASSRDRGNTGELFF. Written as DNA, the CDR3 is TGCGCCAGCAGCAGGGACAGGGGTAACACCGGGGAGCTGTTTTTT.

The chain joins TRBV29-1 to TRBJ2-5, with unresolved D. V was clipped by 4 bases and J by 5 bases, with 14 bases between them. CDR1 is SQVTM, CDR2 ANQGSEA, per germline. The CDR3 length is 13 residues. The CDR3 region has the DNA TGCAGCGTTGTCCCTCACGCGGTTGAGACCCAGTACTTC. It translates to CSVVPHAVETQYF.

This clonotype was counted ten times or more. The chain is built from TRBV5-1 and TRBJ2-1, with TRBD2 matching 9 bases. V was clipped by 0 bases and J by 7 bases; unmatched bases: 5. From germline, CDR1 is SGHRS and CDR2 YFSETQ. The CDR3 spans 15 residues. CDR3 protein: CASSLAGTSNNEQFF. Written as DNA, the CDR3 is TGCGCCAGCAGCTTGGCCGGGACTAGCAATAATGAGCAGTTCTTC. Full variable domain (missing parts from reference TRBV5-1 and TRBJ2-1): KAGVTQTPRYLIKTRGQQVTLSCSPISGHRSVSWYQQTPGQGLQFLFEYFSETQRNKGNFPGRFSGRQFSNSRSEMNVSTLELGDSALYLCASSLAGTSNNEQFFGPGTRLTVL.

This clonotype was counted ten times or more. V is TRBV12-3 or TRBV12-4 and J is TRBJ2-2; 9 positions agree with TRBD1. The junction had 8 bases not matched to a gene; V was cut back by 5 bases and J by 7 bases. This CDR3 spans 15 amino acids. This CDR3 reads CASSQTGGSGGELFF. The CDR3 DNA is TGTGCCAGCAGTCAGACAGGGGGAAGTGGCGGGGAGCTGTTTTTT.

Concerning this clonotype: One junction end disagrees with the germline gene, perhaps due to a read error. The chain has TRBV7-8 and TRBJ2-1; TRBD2 aligns across 12 bases. CDR1 SGHVS and CDR2 FQNEAQ come from the germline V gene. The CDR3 is 14 residues long. The CDR3 DNA is TGTGCCAGCAGCCTAGCGGGGGGGCCGGTTGAGCAGTTCTTC. It specifies CASSLAGGPVEQFF.

The chain has TRBV20-1 and TRBJ2-6, with a weak D call TRBD2 (6 bases). The germline V gene has CDR1 DFQATT and CDR2 SNEGSKA (reference sequence). Trimming shortened V by 3 bases and J by 3 bases, and 9 bases separated the two germline ends. CDR3 length: 14 amino acids. The CDR3: CSARGGLGANVLTF. The CDR3 DNA reads as TGCAGTGCTAGGGGGGGACTTGGGGCCAACGTCCTGACTTTC.

This clonotype has just a few counts. The chain combines TRBV10-3 with TRBJ2-7; a weak D match, TRBD1 (6 bases). Trimming took off 3 bases at V and 2 bases at J, with 11 bases between the two ends. Germline lookup yields CDR1 ENHRY and CDR2 SYGVKD. The CDR3 sequence is 14 residues long. Here the CDR3 reads CAISDSDRTYEQYF. The CDR3 coding sequence is TGTGCCATCAGTGACTCGGACAGAACCTACGAGCAGTACTTC.

In its sample, this clonotype was seen a few times. The rearrangement links TRBV7-9 to TRBJ2-7, with a possible D match to TRBD2 (5 bases). The CDR3 is 13 amino acids. Germline CDR1 is SEHNR and CDR2 is FQNEAQ (reference sequence). V dropped 5 bases and J dropped 7 bases, with 15 bases sitting between them. The CDR3 coding sequence is TGTGCCAGCAGCCCAGGCCGCGGGTGGGAGCAGTACTTC. Amino acids: CASSPGRGWEQYF.